A single sample gave rise to the 10 T cell receptor beta chains below, sequenced in a study of T cell responses to AZD1222 COVID-19 vaccine. Produced via immunoSEQ multiplex PCR; TCRdb's table is partial and in-frame only. The sample has under 200,000 clones, about 92% seen once; the top ten hold about 1.2%. Here the sequenced sample was peripheral blood, taken on day 0 of AZD1222 vaccination. The receptors were sampled from an adult in good health.

In DNA, the CDR3 is TGTGCCAGCAGCGGTACGGGGAATGAGCAGTTCTTC. It translates to CASSGTGNEQFF. V gene TRBV9 combines with J gene TRBJ2-1; the D gene is possibly TRBD2 (5 bases). Germline CDR1 is SGDLS and CDR2 is YYNGEE. Trimming removed 3 bases from V and 7 bases from J, with 8 bases in between. This CDR3 has 12 residues.

DNA of the CDR3: TGTGCCATCAGTGTCGGCGGTCCGAACACTGAAGCTTTCTTT. Residues: CAISVGGPNTEAFF. The chain joins TRBV10-3 to TRBJ1-1, with D hard to call. Germline V lookup: CDR1 ENHRY, CDR2 SYGVKD. This CDR3 is built from 14 residues. V was clipped by 4 bases and J by 1 base, with 10 bases between them.

CDR3 loop: CASSIVSGTGSYGYTF. The CDR3 DNA follows: TGTGCCAGTAGTATAGTATCGGGTACCGGTAGCTATGGCTACACCTTC. V is TRBV19 and J is TRBJ1-2, with unresolved D. V shed 1 base and J shed 4 bases, with 16 bases lying between them. From germline, CDR1 is LNHDA and CDR2 SQIVND (reference sequence). The CDR3 runs 16 residues. The full variable domain, in which reference TRBV19 and TRBJ1-2 provide the parts outside the CDR3, is DGGITQSPKYLFRKEGQNVTLSCEQNLNHDAMYWYRQDPGQGLRLIYYSQIVNDFQKGDIAEGYSVSREKKESFPLTVTSAQKNPTAFYLCASSIVSGTGSYGYTFGSGTRLTVV.

The chain carries TRBV6-5 and TRBJ1-5; no firm D call. The V gene lost 0 bases and the J gene lost 0 bases, with 6 bases spanning the gap. CDR3 length: 15 amino acids. Germline CDR1 reads MNHEY; CDR2 reads SVGAGI. CDR3 sequence reads: CASSYSIASNQPQHF. DNA of the CDR3: TGTGCCAGCAGTTACTCGATAGCTAGCAATCAGCCCCAGCATTTT.

The rearrangement joins TRBV3-1 (or the pseudogene TRBV3-2) to TRBJ2-7; 10 nucleotides match TRBD2. The ends lost 1 base at V and 2 bases at J; junction bases unmatched: 8. Germline V gives CDR1 LGHDT, CDR2 YNNKEL (reference sequence). This CDR3 has 17 amino acids. The DNA of the CDR3 is TGTGCCAGCAGCCAAGCATGGGGACTAGCGTCCCCCTACGAGCAGTACTTC. As protein: CASSQAWGLASPYEQYF.

The genes are TRBV6-2 or TRBV6-3 and TRBJ1-5; 8 nucleotides align to TRBD1. The CDR3 is made up of 16 amino acids. CDR1 is MNHEY and CDR2 is SVGEGT in the germline V gene. Trimming removed 5 bases from V and 0 bases from J; junction bases left unmatched: 6. The chain's CDR3 is CASSKPGQASNQPQHF. The CDR3 DNA sequence: TGTGCCAGCAGTAAGCCGGGACAGGCTAGCAATCAGCCCCAGCATTTT.

This rearrangement joins TRBV29-1 to TRBJ1-2; no clear D gene. The V end was cut by 5 bases, the J end by 4 bases, with 8 bases between. The germline CDR1 and CDR2 sequences are SQVTM and ANQGSEA. This CDR3 region has 11 residues. The CDR3 loop reads CSVSTRYGYTF. DNA of the CDR3: TGCAGCGTTTCCACGCGCTATGGCTACACCTTC.

V and J are TRBV28 and TRBJ1-1; TRBD1 aligns across 9 bases. The CDR3 totals 15 residues. The J segment lost 4 bases and the V segment lost 4 bases, leaving 7 bases of the junction unmatched. Looked up from germline, CDR1 is MDHEN and CDR2 is SYDVKM. The CDR3 sequence: CASSSGTGFGTEAFF. As DNA, the CDR3 is TGTGCCAGCAGTTCCGGGACAGGGTTTGGCACTGAAGCTTTCTTT. Drawing the rest from reference TRBV28 and TRBJ1-1, the complete variable domain is DVKVTQSSRYLVKRTGEKVFLECVQDMDHENMFWYRQDPGLGLRLIYFSYDVKMKEKGDIPEGYSVSREKKERFSLILESASTNQTSMYLCASSSGTGFGTEAFFGQGTRLTVV.

This chain joins TRBV24-1 and TRBJ2-1; D may correspond to TRBD1 or TRBD2 (5 bases each). V was pared by 5 bases and J by 6 bases, with 7 bases between. The CDR3 runs to 12 residues. Germline CDR1 reads KGHDR; CDR2 reads SFDVKD. The CDR3 here is CATSGDGNEQFF. CDR3 coding DNA: TGTGCCACCAGTGGGGACGGCAATGAGCAGTTCTTC.

The rearrangement links TRBV5-1 to TRBJ1-4; weak D call: TRBD1 (6 bases). Trimming pared 4 bases from V and 4 bases from J, leaving 14 bases between. CDR1 is SGHRS, CDR2 YFSETQ, per germline. The CDR3 length is 15 residues. The CDR3 protein is CASSRNREDNEKLFF. CDR3 in DNA: TGCGCCAGCAGCCGGAACAGGGAGGATAATGAAAAACTGTTTTTT.